Below, one T cell receptor beta chain is given with its context. Germline trimming cut 6 bases from V and 5 bases from J; bases unmatched to any gene: 10. This CDR3 is built from 14 residues. These data belong to a study of Graves' ophthalmopathy and Graves' hyperthyroidism. RNA transcripts provided the template for amplifying TCR beta CDR3 regions. The workflow started with a first-round RT-PCR run with HTBI primers and then moved on to a second-round multiplex PCR. TCRdb fed the multiplex PCR reads into MiXCR, producing one record per CDR3 protein. The profile shows over a million distinct CDR3 sequences, about two fifths of them singletons.

The TCR comes from an adult man with Graves' hyperthyroidism. Sequencing was performed on peripheral blood or thyroid tissue (not recorded which). The chain uses TRBV12-3 or TRBV12-4 and TRBJ2-7; 7 positions agree with TRBD1. In nucleotides, the CDR3 is TGTGCCAGCAGCCAAACGACAGGGTCCCACGAGCAGTACTTC. Residues: CASSQTTGSHEQYF.